The subject of this entry is one T cell receptor (beta chain). What it binds is unknown. This record comes from a study of T cell clones after liver transplantation. Study outcomes and limitations: Graft donor-reactive T cells may have migrated into the graft rather than being deleted.

Germline trimming cut 3 bases from V and 4 bases from J; bases unmatched to any gene: 7. CDR3 size: 15 residues. Looked up from germline, CDR1 is SGHVS and CDR2 is FNYEAQ. Sequencing used immunoSEQ multiplex PCR; TCRdb keeps in-frame clones, though not all of them. This table has 80,000 or so clones, about 82% appearing once. The rearrangement uses TRBV7-6 and TRBJ1-2; 8 nucleotides agree with TRBD1. The sequencing used CD4+ T cells from blood, collected 45 to 46 months after liver transplant. The TCR comes from a human patient who received a liver transplant. Some T cells could come from the graft donor. CDR3 bases: TGTGCCAGCAGCTTGAATCAGGGGGCCCCCTATGGCTACACCTTC. It is translated as CASSLNQGAPYGYTF.